This T cell receptor (beta chain) was obtained from a study of monozygotic twins with inflammatory bowel disease. Regarding the study as a whole: Healthy co-twins, by inverse Simpson, had higher TCRbeta diversity than their siblings with IBD.

PCR of TCRalpha and TCRbeta cDNA was nested, with two rounds of 16 and 9 cycles. From its re-call of the 5' RACE reads, TCRdb lists each CDR3 protein once, without DNA. The table for this sample gives about 440,000 distinct CDR3 sequences. The CDR3 runs to 13 residues. CDR1 and CDR2 (germline): SGDLS, YYNGEE. As concerns this clonotype: Its antigen is as yet unknown.

The clonotype originates from a human donor with ulcerative colitis or Crohn's disease, or a healthy co-twin of an affected twin (not recorded which). The chain is built from TRBV9 and TRBJ2-6. The sample was blood. CDR3 residues: CASSDNGANVLTF. Looking up the rest from reference TRBV9 and TRBJ2-6 gives the full variable domain: DSGVTQTPKHLITATGQRVTLRCSPRSGDLSVYWYQQSLDQGLQFLIQYYNGEERAKGNILERFSAQQFPDLHSELNLSSLELGDSALYFCASSDNGANVLTFGAGSRLTVL.